Below, 4 T cell receptor beta chains from the same sample are listed, as sequenced in a study of blood T cell repertoires in COVID-19. This table comes from immunoSEQ multiplex PCR, and its TCRdb copy is limited to in-frame clones, with some not included. In the table there are roughly 130,000 clones, 84% of which are singletons. The material sequenced was PBMCs or T cells enriched from blood (not recorded which). The receptors here all came from a woman aged 50 to 60 with acute COVID-19.

The chain has TRBV9 and TRBJ1-4, with D possibly being TRBD1 (5 bases). Trimming left V 0 bases short and J 6 bases short, with 15 bases between. This CDR3 comprises 16 residues. Germline V gives CDR1 SGDLS, CDR2 YYNGEE. Written as DNA, the CDR3 is TGTGCCAGCAGCGTAGGCCTGGGGCAGGAATATGAAAAACTGTTTTTT. The encoded protein is CASSVGLGQEYEKLFF. Variable domain in full (rest from reference TRBV9 and TRBJ1-4): DSGVTQTPKHLITATGQRVTLRCSPRSGDLSVYWYQQSLDQGLQFLIQYYNGEERAKGNILERFSAQQFPDLHSELNLSSLELGDSALYFCASSVGLGQEYEKLFFGSGTQLSVL.

This clone was seen a single time. The V call is TRBV19, the J call TRBJ2-3; TRBD1 is a possible D gene (5 bases). V was trimmed by 3 bases and J by 7 bases, leaving 17 bases between them. The CDR3 sequence is 15 residues long. Germline CDR1 reads LNHDA; CDR2 reads SQIVND (reference sequence). In nucleotides, the CDR3 is TGTGCCAGTAGTATCGGGCAGACAGCAATCAATACGCAGTATTTT. As protein: CASSIGQTAINTQYF. Combining the CDR3 with reference TRBV19 and TRBJ2-3 gives the whole variable domain DGGITQSPKYLFRKEGQNVTLSCEQNLNHDAMYWYRQDPGQGLRLIYYSQIVNDFQKGDIAEGYSVSREKKESFPLTVTSAQKNPTAFYLCASSIGQTAINTQYFGPGTRLTVL.

The chain links TRBV7-7 to TRBJ2-3; a weak D match, TRBD2 (7 bases). Trimming took 5 bases from V and 2 from J, leaving 14 bases between them. In germline, CDR1 is SSHAT, CDR2 FNYEAQ (reference sequence). The CDR3 runs 15 residues. The CDR3 protein is CASSPDGGPTDTQYF. The CDR3 nucleotides read TGTGCCAGCAGCCCCGACGGGGGGCCCACAGATACGCAGTATTTT.

This chain connects TRBV6-5 to TRBJ2-5, with D tentatively TRBD1 (5 bases). The V gene lost 5 bases and the J gene lost 3 bases, with 13 bases spanning the gap. CDR1 MNHEY and CDR2 SVGAGI come from the germline V gene. This CDR3 region has 14 residues. The CDR3 loop reads CASSLQGFEETQYF. CDR3 nucleotide sequence: TGTGCCAGCAGTCTCCAGGGATTCGAAGAGACCCAGTACTTC.